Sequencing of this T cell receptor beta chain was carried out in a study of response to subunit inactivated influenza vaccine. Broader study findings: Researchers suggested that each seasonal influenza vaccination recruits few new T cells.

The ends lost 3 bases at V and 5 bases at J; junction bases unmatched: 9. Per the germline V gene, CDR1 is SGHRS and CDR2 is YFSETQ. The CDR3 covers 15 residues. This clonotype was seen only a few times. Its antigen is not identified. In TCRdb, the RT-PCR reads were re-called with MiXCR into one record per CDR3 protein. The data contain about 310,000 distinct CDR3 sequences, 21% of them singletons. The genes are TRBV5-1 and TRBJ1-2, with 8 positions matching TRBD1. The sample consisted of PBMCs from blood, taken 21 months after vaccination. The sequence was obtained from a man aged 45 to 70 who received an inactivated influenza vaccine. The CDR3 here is CASSSTGTGPYGYTF. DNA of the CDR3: TGCGCCAGCAGCTCCACCGGGACAGGACCTTATGGCTACACCTTC.